The entry that follows covers one T cell receptor (beta chain) sequence. The antigen is unknown. This CDR3 has 17 residues. Germline-derived CDR1 and CDR2 are PRHDT and FYEKMQ (reference sequence). Losses at the gene ends were 7 bases for V and 4 bases for J; bases not matched to a gene: 10. The sample originates from a study of T cell responses to AZD1222 COVID-19 vaccine. Study findings and constraints: Among those given AZD1222, only 6 or 7 were seropositive at baseline. Unmutated variant regions reportedly attract nearly half of all spike-specific TCRs.

The method was immunoSEQ multiplex PCR; TCRdb's version includes in-frame clones alone and lacks a portion of them. The sample consists of 55,000 to 70,000 clones, about 90% of them appearing once. Source: peripheral blood, taken on day 0 of AZD1222 vaccination. The TCR sequence derives from an adult in good health. The genes are TRBV13 and TRBJ2-2; 12 positions agree with TRBD2. CDR3 DNA sequence: TGTGCCAGCACCCTAGGATCTAGCGGGAGGGGCACCGGGGAGCTGTTTTTT. Translated: CASTLGSSGRGTGELFF.